This T cell receptor beta chain was captured by sequencing in a study of T-cell reconstitution after alpha-beta-depleted transplantation in children. Findings and limits, study-wide: Surviving thymic progenitors and recipient T cells were the source of high TCRbeta diversity at day 60 in some patients. Roughly two months post-transplant, alpha-beta T cells reportedly originated from several hundred graft clones that had expanded. One year after transplant, T-cell counts and diversity came mostly from newly produced T cells.

This clonotype has a count of ten or more. Its antigen is still unknown. The CDR3 extends over 14 amino acids. Germline V lookup: CDR1 SGHAT, CDR2 FQNNGV. The V end lost 7 bases, the J end lost 6 bases, and 13 bases lay between the germline ends. The library targeted TCRbeta and was prepared with unique molecular identifiers. One entry per CDR3 protein, called by TCRdb with MiXCR from the PCR reads. Among 280,000 or so distinct CDR3 sequences listed, 11% were seen once. The sequenced sample was peripheral blood, obtained 180 days after TCRalphabeta/CD19-depleted stem cell transplant. The chain has TRBV11-2 and TRBJ1-6; tentatively, D is TRBD1 (6 bases). This clonotype was sampled from a male patient between 2 and 10 years old who had a stem cell transplant for chronic granulomatous disease, so the T cells may come from the graft donor. The CDR3 DNA is TGTGCCAGCAAGGTACAGGGACCTAATTCACCCCTCCACTTT. Its translation is CASKVQGPNSPLHF.